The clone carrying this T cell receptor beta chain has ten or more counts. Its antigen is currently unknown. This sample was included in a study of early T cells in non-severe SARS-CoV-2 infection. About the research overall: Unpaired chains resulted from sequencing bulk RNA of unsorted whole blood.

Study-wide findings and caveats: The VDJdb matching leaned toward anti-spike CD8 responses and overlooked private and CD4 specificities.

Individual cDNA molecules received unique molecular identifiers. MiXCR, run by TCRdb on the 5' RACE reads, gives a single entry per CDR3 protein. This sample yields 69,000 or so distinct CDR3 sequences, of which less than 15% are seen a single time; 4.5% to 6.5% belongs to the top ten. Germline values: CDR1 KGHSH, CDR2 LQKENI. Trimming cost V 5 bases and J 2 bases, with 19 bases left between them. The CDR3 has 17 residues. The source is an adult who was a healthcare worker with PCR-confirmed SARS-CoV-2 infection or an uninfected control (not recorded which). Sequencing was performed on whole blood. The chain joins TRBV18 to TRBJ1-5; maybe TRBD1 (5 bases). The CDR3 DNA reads TGTGCCAGCTCAACCCTCCCGGGGCAGGGTGGCAATCAGCCCCAGCATTTT. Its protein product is CASSTLPGQGGNQPQHF.